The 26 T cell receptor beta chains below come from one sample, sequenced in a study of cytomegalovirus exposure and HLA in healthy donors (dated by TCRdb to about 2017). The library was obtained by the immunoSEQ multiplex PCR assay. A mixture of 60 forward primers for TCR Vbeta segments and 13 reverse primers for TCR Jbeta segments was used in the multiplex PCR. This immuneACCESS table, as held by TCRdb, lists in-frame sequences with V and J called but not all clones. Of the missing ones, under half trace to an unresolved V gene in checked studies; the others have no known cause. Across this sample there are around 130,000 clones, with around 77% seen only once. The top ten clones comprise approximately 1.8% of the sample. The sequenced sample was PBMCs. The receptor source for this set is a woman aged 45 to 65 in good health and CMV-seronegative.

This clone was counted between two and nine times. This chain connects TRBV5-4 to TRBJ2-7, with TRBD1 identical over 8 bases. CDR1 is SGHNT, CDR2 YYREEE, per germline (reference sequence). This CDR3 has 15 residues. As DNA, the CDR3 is TGTGCCAGCAGTTTGGACAGGGAAGTTCCGGAGGAGCAGTACGTC. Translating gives CASSLDREVPEEQYV.

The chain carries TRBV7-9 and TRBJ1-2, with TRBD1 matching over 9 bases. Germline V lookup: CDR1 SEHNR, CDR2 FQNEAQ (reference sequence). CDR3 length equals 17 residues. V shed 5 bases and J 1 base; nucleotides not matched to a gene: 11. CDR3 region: CASSPVGQGRLNYGYTF. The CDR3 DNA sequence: TGTGCCAGCAGCCCCGTGGGACAGGGCCGACTTAACTATGGCTACACCTTC. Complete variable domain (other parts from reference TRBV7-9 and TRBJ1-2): DTGVSQNPRHKITKRGQNVTFRCDPISEHNRLYWYRQTLGQGPEFLTYFQNEAQLEKSRLLSDRFSAERPKGSFSTLEIQRTEQGDSAMYLCASSPVGQGRLNYGYTFGSGTRLTVV.

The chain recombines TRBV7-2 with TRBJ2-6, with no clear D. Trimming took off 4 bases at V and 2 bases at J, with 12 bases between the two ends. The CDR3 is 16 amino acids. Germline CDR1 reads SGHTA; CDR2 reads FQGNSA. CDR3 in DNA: TGTGCCAGCAGCTACGAATCGTGGCCTGGGGCCAACGTCCTGACTTTC. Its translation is CASSYESWPGANVLTF.

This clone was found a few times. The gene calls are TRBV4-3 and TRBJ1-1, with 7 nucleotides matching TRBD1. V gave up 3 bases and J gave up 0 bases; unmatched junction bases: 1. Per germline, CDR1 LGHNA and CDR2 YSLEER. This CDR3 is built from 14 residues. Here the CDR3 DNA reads TGCGCCAGCAGCCAGGACAGGATGAACACTGAAGCTTTCTTT. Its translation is CASSQDRMNTEAFF.

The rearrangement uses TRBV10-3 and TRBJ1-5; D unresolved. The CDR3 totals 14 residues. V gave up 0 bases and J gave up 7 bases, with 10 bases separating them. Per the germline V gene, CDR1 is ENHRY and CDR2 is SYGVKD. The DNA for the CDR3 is TGTGCCATCAGTGAGTCGAGGCAGCAACAGCCCCAGCATTTT. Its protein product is CAISESRQQQPQHF.

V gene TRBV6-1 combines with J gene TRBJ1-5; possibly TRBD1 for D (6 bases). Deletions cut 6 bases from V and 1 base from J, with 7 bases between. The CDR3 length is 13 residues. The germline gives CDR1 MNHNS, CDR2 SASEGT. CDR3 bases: TGTGCCAGCAGAGACAGGAGCAATCAGCCCCAGCATTTT. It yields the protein CASRDRSNQPQHF.

The CDR3 sequence is CASTPGGVGSYEQYF. In DNA form, the CDR3 reads TGTGCCAGTACCCCGGGAGGGGTTGGTTCCTACGAGCAGTACTTC. The chain uses TRBV19 and TRBJ2-7; 8 bases match TRBD2. The germline CDR1 and CDR2 sequences are LNHDA and SQIVND (reference sequence). The CDR3 extends over 15 amino acids. V dropped 7 bases and J dropped 1; count of bases not matched to a gene: 9.

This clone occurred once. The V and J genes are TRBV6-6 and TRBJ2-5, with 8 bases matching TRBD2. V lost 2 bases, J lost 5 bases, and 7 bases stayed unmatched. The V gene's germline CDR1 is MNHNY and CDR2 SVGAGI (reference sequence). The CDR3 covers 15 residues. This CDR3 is CASSYIGTGGETQYF. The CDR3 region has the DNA TGTGCCAGCAGTTACATTGGGACGGGAGGGGAGACCCAGTACTTC.

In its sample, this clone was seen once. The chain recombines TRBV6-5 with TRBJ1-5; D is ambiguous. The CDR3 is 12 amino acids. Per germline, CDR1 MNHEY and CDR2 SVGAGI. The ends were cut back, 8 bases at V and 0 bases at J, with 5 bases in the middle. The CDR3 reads CASSGSNQPQHF. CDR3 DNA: TGTGCCAGCTCGGGTAGCAATCAGCCCCAGCATTTT.

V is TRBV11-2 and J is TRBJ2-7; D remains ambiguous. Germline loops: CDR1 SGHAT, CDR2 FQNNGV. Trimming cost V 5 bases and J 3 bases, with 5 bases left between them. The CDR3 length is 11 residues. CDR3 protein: CASSLYYEQYF. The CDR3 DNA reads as TGTGCCAGCAGCCTCTACTACGAGCAGTACTTC.

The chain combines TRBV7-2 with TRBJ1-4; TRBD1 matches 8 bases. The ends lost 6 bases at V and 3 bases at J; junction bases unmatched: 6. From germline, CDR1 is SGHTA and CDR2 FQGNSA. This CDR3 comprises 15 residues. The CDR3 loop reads CASRDTGGANEKLFF. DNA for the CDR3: TGTGCCAGCAGAGACACAGGGGGTGCTAATGAAAAACTGTTTTTT.

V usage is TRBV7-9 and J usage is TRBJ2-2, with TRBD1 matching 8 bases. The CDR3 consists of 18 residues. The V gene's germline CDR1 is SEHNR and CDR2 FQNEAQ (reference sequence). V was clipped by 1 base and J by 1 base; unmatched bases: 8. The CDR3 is CASSLGFRGRENTGELFF. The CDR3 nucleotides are TGTGCCAGCAGCTTAGGGTTCAGGGGGCGGGAGAACACCGGGGAGCTGTTTTTT.

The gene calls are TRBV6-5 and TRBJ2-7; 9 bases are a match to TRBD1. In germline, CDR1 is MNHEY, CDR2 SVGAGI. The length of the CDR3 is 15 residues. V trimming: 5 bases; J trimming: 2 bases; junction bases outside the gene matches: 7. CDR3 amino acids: CASSNRGTGPYEQYF. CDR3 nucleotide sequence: TGTGCCAGCAGTAATCGAGGGACAGGGCCCTACGAGCAGTACTTC.

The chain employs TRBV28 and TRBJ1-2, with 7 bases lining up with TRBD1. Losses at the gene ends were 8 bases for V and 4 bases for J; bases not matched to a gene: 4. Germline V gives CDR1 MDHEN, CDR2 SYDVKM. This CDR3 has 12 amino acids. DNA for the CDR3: TGTGCCAGCGCCCGGGACAGCTATGGCTACACCTTC. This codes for CASARDSYGYTF.

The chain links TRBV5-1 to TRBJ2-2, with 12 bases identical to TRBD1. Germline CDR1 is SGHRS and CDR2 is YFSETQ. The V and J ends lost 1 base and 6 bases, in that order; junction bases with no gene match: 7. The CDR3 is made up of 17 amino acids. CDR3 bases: TGCGCCAGCAGCTTGACCTTACGGGACAGGGGGCCCGGGGAGCTGTTTTTT. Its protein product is CASSLTLRDRGPGELFF.

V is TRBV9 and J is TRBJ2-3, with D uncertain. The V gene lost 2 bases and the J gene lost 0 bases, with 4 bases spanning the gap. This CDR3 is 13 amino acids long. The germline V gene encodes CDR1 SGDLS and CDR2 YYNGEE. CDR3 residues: CASSVTSTDTQYF. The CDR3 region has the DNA TGTGCCAGCAGCGTGACTAGCACAGATACGCAGTATTTT.

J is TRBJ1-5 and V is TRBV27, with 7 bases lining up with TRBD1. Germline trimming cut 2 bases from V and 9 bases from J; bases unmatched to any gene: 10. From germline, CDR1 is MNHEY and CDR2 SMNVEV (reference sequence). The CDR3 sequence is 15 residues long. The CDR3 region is CASSLGGRGDRPQHF. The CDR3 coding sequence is TGTGCCAGCAGTTTAGGCGGCAGGGGGGATCGGCCCCAGCATTTT.

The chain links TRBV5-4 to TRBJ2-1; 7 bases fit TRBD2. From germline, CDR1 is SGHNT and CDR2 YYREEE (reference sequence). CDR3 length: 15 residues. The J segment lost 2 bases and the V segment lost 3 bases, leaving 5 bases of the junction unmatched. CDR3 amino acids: CASSSSGTTYNEQFF. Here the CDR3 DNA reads TGTGCCAGCAGCTCCTCCGGGACTACCTACAATGAGCAGTTCTTC.

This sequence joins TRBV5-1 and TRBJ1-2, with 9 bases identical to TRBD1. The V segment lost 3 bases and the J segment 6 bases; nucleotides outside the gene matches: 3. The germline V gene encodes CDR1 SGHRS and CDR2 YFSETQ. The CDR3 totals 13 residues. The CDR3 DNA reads TGCGCCAGCAGCTGGGACAGGGATAATGGCTACACCTTC. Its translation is CASSWDRDNGYTF.

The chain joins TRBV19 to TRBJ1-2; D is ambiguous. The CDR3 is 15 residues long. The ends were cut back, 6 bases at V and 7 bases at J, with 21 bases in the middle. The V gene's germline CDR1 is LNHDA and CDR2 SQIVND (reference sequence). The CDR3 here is CASSPRGPRRGGYTF. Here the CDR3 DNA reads TGTGCCAGTAGCCCACGCGGCCCGAGGCGGGGTGGCTACACCTTC.

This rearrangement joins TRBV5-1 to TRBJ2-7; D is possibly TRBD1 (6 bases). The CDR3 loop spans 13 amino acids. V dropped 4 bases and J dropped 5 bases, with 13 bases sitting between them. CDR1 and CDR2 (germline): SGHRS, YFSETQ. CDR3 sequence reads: CASSQPGHHEQYF. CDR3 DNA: TGCGCCAGCAGCCAGCCGGGACACCACGAGCAGTACTTC. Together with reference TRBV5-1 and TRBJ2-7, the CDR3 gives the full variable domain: KAGVTQTPRYLIKTRGQQVTLSCSPISGHRSVSWYQQTPGQGLQFLFEYFSETQRNKGNFPGRFSGRQFSNSRSEMNVSTLELGDSALYLCASSQPGHHEQYFGPGTRLTVT.

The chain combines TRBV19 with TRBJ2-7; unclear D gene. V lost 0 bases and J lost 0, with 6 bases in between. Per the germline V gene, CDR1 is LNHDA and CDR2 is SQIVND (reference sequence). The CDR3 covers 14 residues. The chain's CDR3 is CASSIDYGSYEQYF. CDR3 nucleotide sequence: TGTGCCAGTAGTATAGACTACGGCTCCTACGAGCAGTACTTC.

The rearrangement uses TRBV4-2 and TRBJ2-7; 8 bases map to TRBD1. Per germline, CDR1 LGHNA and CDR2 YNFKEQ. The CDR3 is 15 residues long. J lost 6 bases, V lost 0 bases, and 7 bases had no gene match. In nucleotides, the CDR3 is TGTGCCAGCAGCCAAGATTGGGAACAGGGGGGCGAGCAGTACTTC. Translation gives CASSQDWEQGGEQYF.

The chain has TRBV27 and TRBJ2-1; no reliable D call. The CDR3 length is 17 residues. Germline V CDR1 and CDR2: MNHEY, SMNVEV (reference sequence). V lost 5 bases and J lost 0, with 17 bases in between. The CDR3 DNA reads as TGTGCCAGCAGTCGCAGCGCCGCCCCCTACTCCTACAATGAGCAGTTCTTC. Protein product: CASSRSAAPYSYNEQFF.

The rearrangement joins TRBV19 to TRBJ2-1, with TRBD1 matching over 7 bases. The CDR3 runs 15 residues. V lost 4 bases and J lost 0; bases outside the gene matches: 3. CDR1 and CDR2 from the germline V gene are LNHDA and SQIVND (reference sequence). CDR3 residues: CASSTDRSSYNEQFF. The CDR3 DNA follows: TGTGCCAGTAGTACGGACAGGAGCTCCTACAATGAGCAGTTCTTC. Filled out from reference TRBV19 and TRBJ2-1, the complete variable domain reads DGGITQSPKYLFRKEGQNVTLSCEQNLNHDAMYWYRQDPGQGLRLIYYSQIVNDFQKGDIAEGYSVSREKKESFPLTVTSAQKNPTAFYLCASSTDRSSYNEQFFGPGTRLTVL.

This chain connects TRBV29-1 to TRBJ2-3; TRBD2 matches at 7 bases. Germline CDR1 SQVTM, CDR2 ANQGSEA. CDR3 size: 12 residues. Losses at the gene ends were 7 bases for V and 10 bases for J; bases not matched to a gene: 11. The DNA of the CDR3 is TGCAGCGGGGGTGGGTCGGGGGGAGCGCAGTATTTT. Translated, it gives CSGGGSGGAQYF.